Shown below are 30 T cell receptor beta chains from a single sample sequenced in a study of cytomegalovirus exposure and HLA in healthy donors. PCR primers comprised 60 Vbeta and 13 Jbeta primers. The method was immunoSEQ multiplex PCR; TCRdb's version includes in-frame clones alone and lacks a portion of them. This table holds roughly 120,000 clones, 70% found once. The sample was PBMCs. Receptor source: a man younger than 45 in good health and CMV-seropositive.

The genes are TRBV5-6 and TRBJ2-2; 8 bases map to TRBD1. Per the germline V gene, CDR1 is SGHDT and CDR2 is YYEEEE. Unmatched junction bases numbered 0, after V lost 1 base and J lost 4 bases. The CDR3 length is 14 residues. CDR3 sequence: CASSLTGGTGELFF. The CDR3, as DNA: TGTGCCAGCAGCTTGACAGGGGGCACCGGGGAGCTGTTTTTT. Complete variable domain (other parts from reference TRBV5-6 and TRBJ2-2): DAGVTQSPTHLIKTRGQQVTLRCSPKSGHDTVSWYQQALGQGPQFIFQYYEEEERQRGNFPDRFSGHQFPNYSSELNVNALLLGDSALYLCASSLTGGTGELFFGEGSRLTVL.

This sequence joins TRBV5-6 and TRBJ1-5; 7 bases map to TRBD1. CDR1 SGHDT and CDR2 YYEEEE come from the germline V gene. The CDR3 consists of 15 residues. V lost 5 bases, J lost 11 bases, and 16 bases stayed unmatched. The CDR3 loop is CASSSGQAPTRAQHF. CDR3 nucleotide sequence: TGTGCCAGCAGTTCAGGACAGGCGCCCACGAGAGCCCAGCATTTT.

This rearrangement joins TRBV7-2 to TRBJ2-5; D ambiguous. Deletions cut 1 base from V and 4 bases from J, with 10 bases between. This CDR3 region has 14 residues. Per germline, CDR1 SGHTA and CDR2 FQGNSA. CDR3 region: CASSLESSLETQYF. CDR3 coding DNA: TGTGCCAGCAGCTTAGAAAGTAGCTTAGAGACCCAGTACTTC.

This chain joins TRBV18 and TRBJ2-5; 10 bases agree with TRBD2. The length of the CDR3 is 17 residues. CDR1 is KGHSH, CDR2 LQKENI, per germline. J gave up 2 bases and V 6 bases, and 12 bases lay outside the gene matches. In DNA form, the CDR3 reads TGTGCCAGCTCTCGTCTTCCGGGACTAGCGTCTCAAGAGACCCAGTACTTC. It specifies CASSRLPGLASQETQYF.

Notes on this clone: The junction shows a germline mismatch at one end, possibly a read error. The rearrangement joins TRBV5-4 to TRBJ1-4; possibly TRBD1 for D (5 bases). The CDR3 contains 15 residues. Germline CDR1 SGHNT, CDR2 YYREEE (reference sequence). The DNA for the CDR3 is TGTGCCAGCAGCTTGGGGACACCTGATAATGAAAAACTGTCTTTT. Its protein is CASSLGTPDNEKLSF.

The chain links TRBV5-4 to TRBJ2-5; TRBD2 aligns across 7 bases. The germline CDR1 and CDR2 sequences are SGHNT and YYREEE (reference sequence). V trimming: 4 bases; J trimming: 2 bases; junction bases outside the gene matches: 5. This CDR3 spans 14 amino acids. The CDR3 is CASSPSGVQETQYF. The DNA of the CDR3 is TGTGCCAGCAGCCCTAGCGGAGTACAAGAGACCCAGTACTTC. Complete variable domain (other parts from reference TRBV5-4 and TRBJ2-5): ETGVTQSPTHLIKTRGQQVTLRCSSQSGHNTVSWYQQALGQGPQFIFQYYREEENGRGNFPPRFSGLQFPNYSSELNVNALELDDSALYLCASSPSGVQETQYFGPGTRLLVL.

This clone appeared a single time. The chain combines TRBV21-1 with TRBJ1-3; no check of the table's D call, TRBD1, against the DNA was made. TRBV21-1 is assigned pseudogene status. The CDR3 is 15 residues long. The CDR3 spells CASSRQGHSGNTIYF. CDR3 DNA: TGTGCCAGCAGCAGACAGGGACACTCTGGAAACACCATATATTTT.

The chain uses TRBV10-3 and TRBJ1-5, with 7 positions matching TRBD1. The CDR3 covers 15 residues. The germline gives CDR1 ENHRY, CDR2 SYGVKD. V was pared by 0 bases and J by 3 bases, with 2 bases of the junction left unmatched. The CDR3, as DNA: TGTGCCATCAGTGAGTCAGGGGGCGACAATCAGCCCCAGCATTTT. This sequence encodes CAISESGGDNQPQHF.

This sequence joins TRBV12-5 and TRBJ1-1, with D possibly TRBD1 on 6 matching bases. The ends were cut back, 4 bases at V and 0 bases at J, with 18 bases in the middle. This CDR3 region has 17 residues. Germline values: CDR1 LGHNT, CDR2 FRNRAP. The CDR3 reads CASGWETDSPLNTEAFF. CDR3 nucleotides: TGTGCTAGTGGTTGGGAAACGGACAGTCCATTGAACACTGAAGCTTTCTTT.

This clone was picked up a small number of times. This chain uses TRBV5-1 with TRBJ2-2, with D possibly TRBD2 on 5 matching bases. CDR3 length equals 15 residues. Germline CDR1 is SGHRS and CDR2 is YFSETQ. Trimming took 4 bases from V and 7 from J, leaving 17 bases between them. In nucleotides, the CDR3 is TGCGCCAGCAGCCCGGCGGTCGGGGTTGACGGGGAGCTGTTTTTT. The encoded protein is CASSPAVGVDGELFF.

The CDR3 nucleotides read TGTGCCAGCAGCTTCGCCGGACTAGCGGGGGGGCATAGCACAGATACGCAGTATTTT. It encodes CASSFAGLAGGHSTDTQYF. The J gene is TRBJ2-3, the V gene TRBV7-8, with TRBD2 matching over 15 bases. The CDR3 runs 19 residues. Germline-derived CDR1 and CDR2 are SGHVS and FQNEAQ. V was pared by 3 bases and J by 0 bases, with 7 bases of the junction left unmatched.

The chain couples TRBV11-2 to TRBJ2-3; 8 nucleotides align to TRBD1. This CDR3 is 14 amino acids long. V lost 5 bases and J lost 6; bases outside the gene matches: 7. Per germline, CDR1 SGHAT and CDR2 FQNNGV. The CDR3 sequence is CASSPRTGWDTQYF. As DNA, the CDR3 is TGTGCCAGCAGCCCTCGGACAGGGTGGGATACGCAGTATTTT.

The chain joins TRBV20-1 to TRBJ2-1; no reliable D call. CDR1 is DFQATT and CDR2 is SNEGSKA in the germline V gene (reference sequence). This CDR3 is 10 amino acids long. Between the trimmed V and J ends, which lost 4 bases and 7 bases, there was a span of 5 bases. The CDR3: CSATRNEQFF. The CDR3 nucleotides are TGCAGTGCTACCAGAAATGAGCAGTTCTTC.

The chain employs TRBV14 and TRBJ1-2; D is ambiguous. This CDR3 is 13 amino acids long. Trimming left V 8 bases short and J 5 bases short, with 15 bases between. Germline V gives CDR1 SGHDN, CDR2 FVKESK. The chain's CDR3 is CASAVGSWYGYTF. DNA of the CDR3: TGTGCCAGCGCAGTCGGGAGTTGGTATGGCTACACCTTC.

This chain links TRBV10-1 with TRBJ2-7; 11 bases are shared with TRBD1. V shed 4 bases and J 7 bases; nucleotides not matched to a gene: 3. The CDR3 sequence is 13 residues long. The V gene's germline CDR1 is WNHNN and CDR2 SYGVQD (reference sequence). CDR3 region: CASSADRGREQYV. The CDR3 nucleotides read TGCGCCAGCAGTGCGGACAGGGGGCGAGAGCAGTACGTC.

Comments on this clone: Germline and junction disagree at one end, which may indicate a read error. V is TRBV18 and J is TRBJ2-3, with D unresolved. The germline CDR1 and CDR2 sequences are KGHSH and LQKENI. There are 14 residues in the CDR3. CDR3 sequence (DNA): TGTGCCAGCTCACCAGGTCTAGTAAATGATAAGCAGTATTTT. The encoded protein is CASSPGLVNDKQYF.

This clone was seen more than once but under ten times. The chain has TRBV2 and TRBJ1-4; 8 bases line up with TRBD1. The ends lost 7 bases at V and 3 bases at J; junction bases unmatched: 4. The CDR3 loop spans 14 amino acids. CDR1 SNHLY and CDR2 FYNNEI come from the germline V gene. Here the CDR3 reads CASNRDRPNEKLFF. CDR3 sequence (DNA): TGTGCCAGCAACAGGGACAGGCCTAATGAAAAACTGTTTTTT.

The chain links TRBV9 to TRBJ1-5; D not certain. The V gene lost 2 bases and the J gene lost 4 bases, with 19 bases spanning the gap. This CDR3 has 17 amino acids. The germline V gene has CDR1 SGDLS and CDR2 YYNGEE. In DNA form, the CDR3 reads TGTGCCAGCAGCGTCGGGGATTGGGGAAGAAGGAATCAGCCCCAGCATTTT. Protein: CASSVGDWGRRNQPQHF. The full variable domain, completed using reference TRBV9 and TRBJ1-5, is DSGVTQTPKHLITATGQRVTLRCSPRSGDLSVYWYQQSLDQGLQFLIQYYNGEERAKGNILERFSAQQFPDLHSELNLSSLELGDSALYFCASSVGDWGRRNQPQHFGDGTRLSIL.

This chain joins TRBV7-6 and TRBJ2-1; 7 bases match TRBD2. This CDR3 is built from 14 residues. V shed 0 bases, J shed 8 bases, and the junction held 4 bases outside the gene matches. The V gene's germline CDR1 is SGHVS and CDR2 FNYEAQ. The CDR3, as DNA: TGTGCCAGCAGCTTAGCGGCGACTAGCCATGAGCAGTTCTTC. This sequence encodes CASSLAATSHEQFF.

The chain joins TRBV10-1 to TRBJ2-7; D is unresolved. CDR1 is WNHNN, CDR2 SYGVQD, per germline (reference sequence). The V end was cut by 0 bases, the J end by 2 bases, with 11 bases between. CDR3 length equals 15 residues. The CDR3 sequence: CASSESGRPTYEQYF. CDR3 bases: TGCGCCAGCAGTGAGTCGGGCAGACCGACCTACGAGCAGTACTTC.

The V gene is TRBV5-1, the J gene TRBJ2-3; 12 nucleotides line up with TRBD2. J gave up 4 bases and V 0 bases, and 3 bases lay outside the gene matches. Germline-derived CDR1 and CDR2 are SGHRS and YFSETQ. The CDR3 sequence is 16 residues long. The CDR3 sequence: CASSLGTSGIADTQYF. Written as DNA, the CDR3 is TGCGCCAGCAGCTTGGGGACTAGCGGGATTGCAGATACGCAGTATTTT. The full variable domain, completed using reference TRBV5-1 and TRBJ2-3, is KAGVTQTPRYLIKTRGQQVTLSCSPISGHRSVSWYQQTPGQGLQFLFEYFSETQRNKGNFPGRFSGRQFSNSRSEMNVSTLELGDSALYLCASSLGTSGIADTQYFGPGTRLTVL.

This chain joins TRBV7-2 and TRBJ1-3; no definite D call. V was shortened by 4 bases and J by 3 bases, with 13 bases between the two germline ends. Germline-derived CDR1 and CDR2 are SGHTA and FQGNSA. The CDR3 is made up of 15 amino acids. The CDR3 is CASSWGGLYGNTIYF. DNA of the CDR3: TGTGCCAGCAGCTGGGGAGGGCTTTATGGAAACACCATATATTTT.

The chain recombines TRBV28 with TRBJ2-5; the D gene is possibly TRBD1 (8 bases). Between the trimmed V and J ends, which lost 5 bases and 4 bases, there was a span of 17 bases. This CDR3 has 15 residues. CDR1 is MDHEN and CDR2 is SYDVKM in the germline V gene. CDR3 DNA: TGTGCCAGCAGTCTTGGACAGGGAGGGTTAGAGACCCAGTACTTC. This sequence encodes CASSLGQGGLETQYF.

The CDR3 nucleotides read TGTGCCAGCGCGGGACAGGGGGGAAACACCATATATTTT. Protein: CASAGQGGNTIYF. The chain combines TRBV18 with TRBJ1-3; 10 bases are shared with TRBD1. The germline V gene encodes CDR1 KGHSH and CDR2 LQKENI. V dropped 8 bases and J dropped 4; count of bases not matched to a gene: 2. This CDR3 contains 13 residues.

This clone occurred a few times. The V and J genes are TRBV2 and TRBJ1-1; 11 nucleotides agree with TRBD1. After removal of 8 bases from V and 4 bases from J, the junction contained 9 bases not matched to a gene. Per the germline V gene, CDR1 is SNHLY and CDR2 is FYNNEI. The CDR3 length is 15 residues. CDR3 sequence: CASLGQGVQVTEAFF. The CDR3 DNA sequence: TGTGCCAGCTTGGGACAGGGGGTACAAGTCACTGAAGCTTTCTTT.

The chain has TRBV27 and TRBJ2-7, with a weak D call TRBD1 (6 bases). Trimming removed 3 bases at V and 4 bases at J, with 10 bases between. This CDR3 has 13 amino acids. Germline V gives CDR1 MNHEY, CDR2 SMNVEV (reference sequence). In nucleotides, the CDR3 is TGTGCCAGCAGTTTCGGACAGAAATACGAGCAGTACGTC. Translating it yields CASSFGQKYEQYV.

This chain connects TRBV6-4 to TRBJ2-7; 10 nucleotides line up with TRBD2. V lost 3 bases and J lost 4; bases outside the gene matches: 6. There are 15 residues in the CDR3. CDR1 MRHNA and CDR2 SNTAGT come from the germline V gene. The DNA for the CDR3 is TGTGCCAGCAGTGAATATCTAGCGGGGGATTACGAGCAGTACTTC. It encodes CASSEYLAGDYEQYF.

CDR3 nucleotide sequence: TGTGCCAGCAGTGAAAGACAGGGGAACACTGAAGCTTTCTTT. This sequence encodes CASSERQGNTEAFF. The chain uses TRBV2 and TRBJ1-1; 7 bases line up with TRBD1. V shed 2 bases and J 1 base; nucleotides not matched to a gene: 1. The CDR3 is 14 amino acids. Per germline, CDR1 SNHLY and CDR2 FYNNEI.

The rearrangement links TRBV27 to TRBJ2-7; 7 bases are a match to TRBD1. V dropped 0 bases and J dropped 3; count of bases not matched to a gene: 5. CDR3 length: 15 amino acids. The germline V gene has CDR1 MNHEY and CDR2 SMNVEV (reference sequence). The CDR3 DNA sequence: TGTGCCAGCAGTTTATCAGGGGGCATGGACTACGAGCAGTACGTC. Translation: CASSLSGGMDYEQYV.

The rearrangement links TRBV6-4 to TRBJ2-7, with D perhaps TRBD2 (5 bases). Germline values: CDR1 MRHNA, CDR2 SNTAGT. Trimming left V 2 bases short and J 4 bases short, with 9 bases between. The length of the CDR3 is 13 residues. DNA of the CDR3: TGTGCCAGCAGTGACGGAGGACGGTACGAGCAGTACGTC. Amino acid sequence: CASSDGGRYEQYV.